One and the same sample provided the 6 T cell receptor beta chains below, sequenced in a study of vaccination and CD4 T cells after COVID-19. For these TCRs, the target antigens are not known. With the Oncomine TCR Beta short-read assay, DNA from cultured CD4+ T cells was sequenced. From the PCR reads, TCRdb called clonotypes with MiXCR, one entry per CDR3 protein. The sample shows over 8,500 distinct CDR3 sequences, 70% of them seen only once. Treatment here: 10-day PBMC culture with coronavirus spike peptide pools or control peptides (ViraFEST assay). Input material: CD4+ T cells from blood, cultured in vitro. The receptor source for this set is a human donor who had recovered from COVID-19.

The rearrangement links TRBV27 to TRBJ1-5; unclear D gene. The CDR3 loop spans 13 amino acids. Trimming cost V 6 bases and J 0 bases, with 6 bases left between them. Germline V CDR1 and CDR2: MNHEY, SMNVEV (reference sequence). The CDR3 DNA sequence: TGTGCCAGCAGGCCATATAGCAATCAGCCCCAGCATTTT. Translated: CASRPYSNQPQHF.

The chain has TRBV5-4 and TRBJ2-7; a weak D match, TRBD1 (6 bases). This CDR3 region has 14 residues. Germline V gene data show CDR1 as SGHNT and CDR2 as YYREEE (reference sequence). V was cut by 0 bases and J by 2 bases, with 9 bases left in between. CDR3 DNA sequence: TGTGCCAGCAGCTTGGGACGGGACACCTACGAGCAGTACTTC. Amino acids: CASSLGRDTYEQYF.

With regard to this clonotype: The junction departs from the called germline gene at one end, perhaps through a read error. This rearrangement joins TRBV6-1 to TRBJ2-7; a weak D match, TRBD2 (6 bases). Germline assignment: CDR1 MNHNS and CDR2 SASEGT. The CDR3 totals 15 residues. The DNA for the CDR3 is TGCGCCAGCAGCCAAGGTAATAGCGGATTCTACGAGCAGTACTTC. The encoded protein is CASSQGNSGFYEQYF.

The CDR3 DNA reads TGCAGTGCTTCTACAGGGGCCCCAATCCCAGCTTTCTTT. Protein product: CSASTGAPIPAFF. This chain uses TRBV20-1 with TRBJ1-1, with TRBD1 identical over 7 bases. The length of the CDR3 is 13 residues. Germline lookup yields CDR1 DFQATT and CDR2 SNEGSKA (reference sequence). V lost 5 bases and J lost 10; bases outside the gene matches: 13.

The gene calls are TRBV20-1 and TRBJ2-7, with TRBD2 matching 9 bases. The CDR3 is made up of 15 amino acids. V trimming: 2 bases; J trimming: 3 bases; junction bases outside the gene matches: 8. Per germline, CDR1 DFQATT and CDR2 SNEGSKA (reference sequence). CDR3 nucleotides: TGCAGTGCTAGAACTCCGGCTAGCGGGAACTACGAGCAGTACTTC. Translation gives CSARTPASGNYEQYF.

The rearrangement uses TRBV15 and TRBJ2-3, with 10 bases identical to TRBD1. V shed 9 bases and J 4 bases; nucleotides not matched to a gene: 10. CDR3 length: 15 residues. Germline CDR1 LNHNV, CDR2 YYDKDF (reference sequence). In nucleotides, the CDR3 is TGTGCCACAAAGGGCCCCGGGACAGGGGCAGATACGCAGTATTTT. Its translation is CATKGPGTGADTQYF.